This T cell receptor (beta chain) stems from a study of blood T cell repertoires in COVID-19. Study context: In each case, the material was cDNA or gDNA derived from T cells, B-cell-depleted T cells, or PBMCs.

Clones were sequenced by immunoSEQ multiplex PCR, and TCRdb holds only the in-frame ones, with some missing. The sample shows 220,000 or so clones, 85% to 90% of them seen only once. V was trimmed by 6 bases and J by 1 base, leaving 9 bases between them. CDR3 length: 13 amino acids. The germline V gene has CDR1 ENHRY and CDR2 SYGVKD. Participants were aged about 18 to 90 years, lived in around 22 US areas, and enrolled virtually. Researchers sorted participants into cohorts using their self-reported clinical history. Source material: PBMCs or T cells enriched from blood (not recorded which). V gene TRBV10-3 combines with J gene TRBJ1-1; the D gene is possibly TRBD1 (6 bases). This TCR was sampled from a woman aged 18-29 years in a cohort exposed to, infected with or recovered from COVID-19 (not recorded which). The CDR3 spells CAISLTGNTEAFF. The CDR3 DNA follows: TGTGCCATCAGCTTGACAGGGAACACTGAAGCTTTCTTT.